What follows describes a single T cell receptor beta chain. CDR3 length: 16 amino acids. In germline, CDR1 is KGHSH, CDR2 LQKENI. V was clipped by 3 bases and J by 12 bases; unmatched bases: 12. These data originate in a study of OX40 agonist ivuxolimab in advanced cancers. Sequenced by immunoSEQ multiplex PCR; TCRdb stores in-frame clones only, minus some. The top ten hold 2.8% of the sample, which has about 64,000 clones, approximately 88% seen once. The source of this sequence is an adult with an advanced solid tumor such as melanoma, head and neck, liver or kidney cancer. The sample in question was CD4+ or CD8+ T cells sorted from blood, obtained in a trial of the OX40 agonist ivuxolimab. The rearrangement links TRBV18 to TRBJ2-1, with 12 bases that match TRBD2. The CDR3 DNA is TGTGCCAGCTCACCCGAGGGAGGACTAGCGGGGTCCGGGCAGTTCTTC. It is translated as CASSPEGGLAGSGQFF.